This entry lists 30 T cell receptor beta chains sequenced from one sample in a study of spatial heterogeneity in lung cancer. TCRdb re-analysed the 5' RACE reads in MiXCR, keeping a single row per CDR3 protein. In the table there are some 36,000 distinct CDR3 sequences, approximately 8% of which are singletons. Time point given: blood at routine non-recurrence follow-up after resection. The sample was PBMCs, taken at follow-up. The source of these receptors is a male donor with early-stage non-small cell lung cancer.

This clonotype came up many times. The V and J genes are TRBV20-1 and TRBJ2-1; 7 bases align to TRBD2. The CDR3 sequence is 11 residues long. CDR1 is DFQATT and CDR2 is SNEGSKA in the germline V gene (reference sequence). The CDR3, as DNA: TGCACGGGGGGATCCTACAATGAGCAGTTCTTC. Its translation is CTGGSYNEQFF.

This clonotype was seen at least ten times. The rearrangement links TRBV20-1 to TRBJ2-7; perhaps TRBD2 as D (5 bases). The CDR3 contains 12 residues. V was trimmed by 6 bases and J by 4 bases, leaving 13 bases between them. In germline, CDR1 is DFQATT, CDR2 SNEGSKA (reference sequence). Here the CDR3 reads CSAARDLYEQYF. The DNA of the CDR3 is TGCAGTGCCGCCCGGGATTTGTACGAGCAGTACTTC.

Many counts were recorded for this clonotype. CDR3 in amino acids: CASSQGKGLPQHF. The CDR3 nucleotides read TGTGCCAGCAGCCAAGGAAAGGGGTTGCCCCAGCATTTT. The chain carries TRBV14 and TRBJ1-5; possibly TRBD1 for D (5 bases). Per germline, CDR1 SGHDN and CDR2 FVKESK. The CDR3 consists of 13 residues. V gave up 1 base and J gave up 9 bases, with 10 bases separating them.

This clonotype was seen at least ten times. This chain uses TRBV7-8 with TRBJ2-7, with 8 nucleotides matching TRBD1. The CDR3 loop spans 17 amino acids. J gave up 1 base and V 5 bases, and 13 bases lay outside the gene matches. The V gene's germline CDR1 is SGHVS and CDR2 FQNEAQ. The CDR3 DNA sequence: TGTGCCAGCAGCCAGACCCACCCGGGACAGGTGTCCTACGAGCAGTACTTC. This translates into CASSQTHPGQVSYEQYF.

This clonotype has ten or more counts. V gene TRBV5-1 combines with J gene TRBJ2-6; D remains unclear. The germline gives CDR1 SGHRS, CDR2 YFSETQ. Trimming stripped 4 bases from V and 0 bases from J, with 14 bases between. This CDR3 is 17 amino acids long. The CDR3 nucleotides read TGCGCCAGCAGCCCAGGACGGACCGGCTCTGGGGCCAACGTCCTGACTTTC. Encoded protein: CASSPGRTGSGANVLTF.

This clonotype was counted at least ten times. The CDR3 spells CASRMGLGGTDTQYF. In DNA form, the CDR3 reads TGTGCCAGTAGGATGGGACTAGGGGGCACAGATACGCAGTATTTT. The chain carries TRBV19 and TRBJ2-3; TRBD2 matches at 8 bases. In germline, CDR1 is LNHDA, CDR2 SQIVND (reference sequence). Trimming at V came to 6 bases and at J to 1 base, leaving 6 bases not matched to a gene. CDR3 length: 15 amino acids.

This clonotype was seen many times. The chain combines TRBV25-1 with TRBJ2-3, with D perhaps being TRBD1 or TRBD2 (5 bases each). CDR1 and CDR2 from the germline V gene are MGHDK and SYGVNS. The CDR3 has 14 amino acids. The V gene lost 2 bases and the J gene lost 2 bases, with 8 bases spanning the gap. This CDR3 is CASSEGGSTDTQYF. For the CDR3, the DNA is TGTGCCAGCAGTGAAGGGGGATCCACAGATACGCAGTATTTT.

This clonotype has at least ten counts. This chain uses TRBV7-9 with TRBJ2-7; D remains ambiguous. This CDR3 is built from 11 residues. Germline CDR1 reads SEHNR; CDR2 reads FQNEAQ (reference sequence). With 5 bases removed from V and 6 bases from J, the gap between germline ends came to 8 bases. DNA of the CDR3: TGTGCCAGCAGCCCCAAGCTCGAGCAGTACTTC. Protein sequence: CASSPKLEQYF.

This clonotype was counted ten times or more. This sequence joins TRBV7-3 and TRBJ2-3; the D gene is possibly TRBD2 (6 bases). V was clipped by 1 base and J by 6 bases, with 11 bases between them. Looked up from germline, CDR1 is SGHTA and CDR2 is FQGTGA. The CDR3 loop spans 14 amino acids. The CDR3: CASSLSGDPDTQYF. The CDR3 DNA is TGTGCCAGCAGCTTAAGCGGGGATCCGGATACGCAGTATTTT.

This chain links TRBV29-1 with TRBJ2-3, with 7 bases fitting TRBD1. The J segment lost 7 bases and the V segment lost 6 bases, leaving 13 bases of the junction unmatched. Germline assignment: CDR1 SQVTM and CDR2 ANQGSEA. The CDR3 spans 14 residues. CDR3 sequence: CSVLPQGLFNTQYF. Here the CDR3 DNA reads TGCAGCGTCCTCCCACAGGGGCTATTCAATACGCAGTATTTT.

This clonotype was found many times. This sequence joins TRBV5-1 and TRBJ2-3; TRBD2 matches at 10 bases. Germline lookup yields CDR1 SGHRS and CDR2 YFSETQ. V trimming: 4 bases; J trimming: 4 bases; junction bases outside the gene matches: 12. This CDR3 region has 17 residues. Written as DNA, the CDR3 is TGCGCCAGCAGCGGTGGAGGGAGCGGGGGGGCCGCAGATACGCAGTATTTT. Residues: CASSGGGSGGAADTQYF.

In this sample, this clonotype turned up a few times. V gene TRBV9 combines with J gene TRBJ2-7; TRBD1 agrees at 8 bases. Trimming took 0 bases from V and 2 from J; bases not matched to a gene: 7. The CDR3 runs to 16 residues. Germline V gene data show CDR1 as SGDLS and CDR2 as YYNGEE. The CDR3 DNA is TGTGCCAGCAGCGTAGGAGGGGACAGGCGACCCTACGAGCAGTACTTC. It translates to CASSVGGDRRPYEQYF.

In its sample, this clonotype was seen many times. J is TRBJ1-1 and V is TRBV5-1; a possible D gene is TRBD1 (5 bases). Germline values: CDR1 SGHRS, CDR2 YFSETQ. The ends were cut back, 1 base at V and 3 bases at J, with 7 bases in the middle. The CDR3 totals 13 residues. As DNA, the CDR3 is TGCGCCAGCAGCTTGAGAGGGGACACTGAAGCTTTCTTT. Translation gives CASSLRGDTEAFF.

At least ten counts were recorded for this clonotype. This chain joins TRBV7-2 and TRBJ2-5; 12 bases line up with TRBD2. The CDR3 sequence is 17 residues long. The germline CDR1 and CDR2 sequences are SGHTA and FQGNSA. V shed 3 bases, J shed 0 bases, and the junction held 5 bases outside the gene matches. The CDR3: CASSLGRTSGNQETQYF. CDR3 DNA: TGTGCCAGCAGCTTGGGGAGGACTAGCGGGAACCAAGAGACCCAGTACTTC. Full variable domain (outside the CDR3, taken from reference TRBV7-2 and TRBJ2-5): GAGVSQSPSNKVTEKGKDVELRCDPISGHTALYWYRQSLGQGLEFLIYFQGNSAPDKSGLPSDRFSAERTGGSVSTLTIQRTQQEDSAVYLCASSLGRTSGNQETQYFGPGTRLLVL.

This clonotype was picked up a small number of times. The chain has TRBV7-2 and TRBJ2-3, with D possibly TRBD2 on 6 matching bases. Germline CDR1 and CDR2: SGHTA and FQGNSA. V lost 0 bases and J 1 base, leaving 11 bases between the germline ends. The CDR3 covers 16 residues. The CDR3 DNA follows: TGTGCCAGCAGCTTAGCGGTGCGGGGCCGCACAGATACGCAGTATTTT. Protein: CASSLAVRGRTDTQYF.

This clonotype was observed at least ten times. The J gene is TRBJ2-7, the V gene TRBV7-6; D is unresolved. Looked up from germline, CDR1 is SGHVS and CDR2 is FNYEAQ. The CDR3 is 17 amino acids. The V and J ends lost 2 bases and 0 bases respectively, with 17 bases between them. CDR3 DNA: TGTGCCAGCAGCTTAACCCCCCCGCGCCTTAGCTCCTACGAGCAGTACTTC. Amino acid sequence: CASSLTPPRLSSYEQYF.

This clonotype has a count of ten or more. This chain connects TRBV7-6 to TRBJ2-5; 7 nucleotides align to TRBD2. Trimming removed 11 bases from V and 0 bases from J; junction bases left unmatched: 12. The CDR3 runs 15 residues. CDR1 is SGHVS, CDR2 FNYEAQ, per germline. The CDR3 coding sequence is TGTGCCTCCAGTCGGAGAGCGGGGTACCAAGAGACCCAGTACTTC. It encodes CASSRRAGYQETQYF.

This clonotype has only a few counts. V is TRBV9 and J is TRBJ2-5, with TRBD1 identical over 10 bases. CDR1 SGDLS and CDR2 YYNGEE come from the germline V gene. Losses at the gene ends were 4 bases for V and 5 bases for J; bases not matched to a gene: 2. There are 13 residues in the CDR3. CDR3 nucleotides: TGTGCCAGCAGCACGGGACAGGGGGAGACCCAGTACTTC. Translation gives CASSTGQGETQYF.

This clonotype was detected ten times or more. V and J are TRBV3-1 and TRBJ2-6, with D uncertain. CDR1 is LGHDT, CDR2 YNNKEL, per germline (reference sequence). The germline V and J ends were trimmed by 0 bases and 0 bases, with 9 bases remaining between them. The CDR3 contains 17 residues. The DNA for the CDR3 is TGTGCCAGCAGCCAAGACAGTCCGGGCTCTGGGGCCAACGTCCTGACTTTC. Its protein product is CASSQDSPGSGANVLTF.

The chain couples TRBV30 to TRBJ1-2; D may be TRBD1 (6 bases). V was cut by 2 bases and J by 6 bases, with 13 bases left in between. The germline V gene has CDR1 GTSNPN and CDR2 SVGIG (reference sequence). The CDR3 runs to 13 residues. The DNA of the CDR3 is TGTGCCTGGAGTTGGGGGGGCGGAGATGGCTACACCTTC. It codes for CAWSWGGGDGYTF.

The table lists this clonotype with many counts. The rearrangement links TRBV3-1 to TRBJ2-7; D assignment may be TRBD1 or TRBD2 (5 bases each). The CDR3 consists of 15 residues. Looked up from germline, CDR1 is LGHDT and CDR2 is YNNKEL (reference sequence). V was shortened by 0 bases and J by 9 bases, with 18 bases between the two germline ends. CDR3 protein: CASSQDRDPGGRQYF. CDR3 bases: TGTGCCAGCAGCCAAGATCGGGACCCCGGAGGTCGGCAGTACTTC.

This clonotype was recorded at least ten times. The V gene is TRBV12-3 or TRBV12-4, the J gene TRBJ1-5, with D possibly being TRBD1 (6 bases). The CDR3 loop spans 13 amino acids. The V end lost 3 bases, the J end lost 6 bases, and 9 bases lay between the germline ends. CDR3 DNA: TGTGCCAGCAGTTTGGGGGCAGGTCAGCCCCAGCATTTT. Its translation: CASSLGAGQPQHF.

This clonotype showed up many times. The chain is built from TRBV30 and TRBJ2-7; TRBD2 aligns across 8 bases. The CDR3 runs 13 residues. Germline CDR1 GTSNPN, CDR2 SVGIG (reference sequence). J gave up 12 bases and V 3 bases, and 13 bases lay outside the gene matches. The CDR3 nucleotides read TGTGCCTGGAGAAGGAGCGGGGGCCTATCGCCGTACTTC. Translated, it gives CAWRRSGGLSPYF.

This clonotype was seen at least ten times. The chain employs TRBV11-2 and TRBJ2-7; no definite D call. This CDR3 contains 14 residues. Germline CDR1 reads SGHAT; CDR2 reads FQNNGV. The germline V and J ends were trimmed by 2 bases and 1 base, with 9 bases remaining between them. The CDR3 sequence is CASSLSDGSYEQYF. CDR3 nucleotides: TGTGCCAGCAGCTTAAGCGACGGATCCTACGAGCAGTACTTC.

The table lists this clonotype with many counts. The CDR3 protein is CASGRLGQSSYEQYF. CDR3 in DNA: TGTGCCAGCGGGAGACTGGGACAGTCCAGCTACGAGCAGTACTTC. The chain carries TRBV6-1 and TRBJ2-7; 7 bases align to TRBD1. The germline V gene has CDR1 MNHNS and CDR2 SASEGT. This CDR3 region has 15 residues. After removal of 8 bases from V and 3 bases from J, the junction contained 13 bases not matched to a gene.

Many counts were recorded for this clonotype. V and J are TRBV6-5 and TRBJ2-7; D is uncertain. In germline, CDR1 is MNHEY, CDR2 SVGAGI. V lost 2 bases, J lost 4 bases, and 9 bases lay in between. The CDR3 has 13 residues. This chain's CDR3 is CASSYDGNYEQYF. DNA for the CDR3: TGTGCCAGCAGTTACGATGGGAATTACGAGCAGTACTTC.

Worth noting for this clonotype: This may come from a read error, since a much larger clone is one base off. V usage is TRBV12-3 or TRBV12-4 and J usage is TRBJ1-5, with D perhaps TRBD1 (6 bases). This CDR3 has 15 residues. The CDR3 spells CASGFGQISNQPQHF. DNA for the CDR3: TGTGCCAGCGGTTTCGGACAGATAAGCAATCAGCCCCAGCATTTT.

This clonotype was counted at least ten times. This rearrangement joins TRBV5-1 to TRBJ2-1, with 12 bases that match TRBD2. The CDR3 sequence is 21 residues long. The germline gives CDR1 SGHRS, CDR2 YFSETQ. V shed 3 bases and J 0 bases; nucleotides not matched to a gene: 16. CDR3 residues: CASSWPRGGLAGPSSYNEQFF. The CDR3 nucleotides read TGCGCCAGCAGCTGGCCCAGGGGGGGACTAGCGGGTCCTAGCTCCTACAATGAGCAGTTCTTC. The full variable domain, rest sourced from reference TRBV5-1 and TRBJ2-1, is KAGVTQTPRYLIKTRGQQVTLSCSPISGHRSVSWYQQTPGQGLQFLFEYFSETQRNKGNFPGRFSGRQFSNSRSEMNVSTLELGDSALYLCASSWPRGGLAGPSSYNEQFFGPGTRLTVL.

This clonotype was detected only a few times. The chain links TRBV5-1 to TRBJ2-5; D remains ambiguous. Trimming removed 4 bases from V and 4 bases from J, with 14 bases in between. The CDR3 loop spans 14 amino acids. Per the germline V gene, CDR1 is SGHRS and CDR2 is YFSETQ. The CDR3 region has the DNA TGCGCCAGCAGCAAAACGACAAACGGAGAGACCCAGTACTTC. Protein sequence: CASSKTTNGETQYF.

This clonotype was counted at least ten times. CDR3 sequence reads: CASSLDPGQGFLQYF. As DNA, the CDR3 is TGTGCCAGCAGCTTGGACCCGGGACAGGGGTTTTTGCAGTACTTC. The chain combines TRBV5-5 with TRBJ2-7; 10 nucleotides line up with TRBD1. There are 15 residues in the CDR3. Germline CDR1 reads SGHKS; CDR2 reads YYEKEE (reference sequence). Germline trimming cut 0 bases from V and 9 bases from J; bases unmatched to any gene: 9.